This TCR beta chain stems from a study of blood T cell repertoires in COVID-19. Across the whole study: Samples came from the United States, Italy and Spain, spanning acute and convalescent COVID-19. From T cells, B-cell-depleted T cells, or PBMCs came the material, which was cDNA or gDNA.

As handled by the study authors: Researchers report that nucleated cell counts were estimated from reference gene primer amplification. Sequencing used immunoSEQ multiplex PCR; TCRdb keeps in-frame clones, though not all of them. V, J and clone size reflect that table, while D and trimming were determined from the DNA. The table has about 130,000 clones, around 85% seen once; the top ten hold about 4.3%. Trimming cost V 4 bases and J 2 bases; bases outside gene matches: 10. This CDR3 is 16 amino acids long. Looked up from germline, CDR1 is LGHNA and CDR2 is YSLEER. The rearrangement joins TRBV4-3 to TRBJ2-7; 8 nucleotides match TRBD1. This TCR came from a human donor in a cohort sampled during active COVID-19. Material: peripheral blood. The CDR3 loop is CASSPRGDRSPYEQYF. CDR3 bases: TGCGCCAGCAGCCCAAGGGGGGACAGGTCTCCCTACGAGCAGTACTTC.